These 8 T cell receptor beta chains were all obtained from the same sample, sequenced in a study of T cell responses to AZD1222 COVID-19 vaccine. Only in-frame clones appear in the TCRdb table, and some are missing; sequencing was by immunoSEQ multiplex PCR. This table holds about 140,000 clones, over 90% found once. Sequences were derived from peripheral blood, sampled on day 0 of MenACWY control vaccination. Every receptor here comes from an adult in good health.

The chain combines TRBV13 with TRBJ2-7; D unclear. V was pared by 5 bases and J by 3 bases, with 14 bases between. The CDR3 runs to 14 residues. The V gene's germline CDR1 is PRHDT and CDR2 FYEKMQ (reference sequence). The CDR3 is CASSLRGRHYEQYF. CDR3 bases: TGTGCCAGCAGCCTGCGAGGCAGACACTACGAGCAGTACTTC.

This chain links TRBV5-4 with TRBJ1-6; 8 nucleotides line up with TRBD1. V lost 0 bases, J lost 5 bases, and 1 base stayed unmatched. Germline CDR1 SGHNT, CDR2 YYREEE (reference sequence). CDR3 length: 15 residues. The CDR3 DNA sequence: TGTGCCAGCAGCTTGGCGGACAGGGATAATTCACCCCTCCACTTT. Translating it yields CASSLADRDNSPLHF.

DNA of the CDR3: TGTGCCAGCAGCCTCGGGCCGGATAGCACAGATACGCAGTATTTT. This encodes CASSLGPDSTDTQYF. The chain couples TRBV5-5 to TRBJ2-3; D is ambiguous. Germline V gene lookup returns CDR1 SGHKS and CDR2 YYEKEE (reference sequence). Trimming took 4 bases from V and 0 from J, leaving 12 bases between them. The CDR3 extends over 15 amino acids.

The V and J genes are TRBV7-3 and TRBJ2-3; D unresolved. The germline gives CDR1 SGHTA, CDR2 FQGTGA. V shed 5 bases and J shed 0 bases, with 15 bases lying between them. CDR3 length: 16 residues. In DNA, the CDR3 is TGTGCCAGCAGCATTATCGCAGGAACTAGCACAGATACGCAGTATTTT. Translated, it gives CASSIIAGTSTDTQYF.

This clone was counted a single time. The chain employs TRBV6-5 and TRBJ1-5, with D possibly TRBD1 on 6 matching bases. The V gene's germline CDR1 is MNHEY and CDR2 SVGAGI. The V end was cut by 8 bases, the J end by 0 bases, with 8 bases between. There are 13 residues in the CDR3. CDR3 coding DNA: TGTGCCAGCCAGGGGAATAGCAATCAGCCCCAGCATTTT. Its protein is CASQGNSNQPQHF.

The chain couples TRBV6-2 or TRBV6-3 to TRBJ2-7; D remains unclear. The CDR3 runs 15 residues. Germline loops: CDR1 MNHEY, CDR2 SVGEGT. Trimming pared 0 bases from V and 1 base from J, leaving 10 bases between. The CDR3 region has the DNA TGTGCCAGCAGTTACTCGAACGCGGAGTCCTACGAGCAGTACTTC. It encodes CASSYSNAESYEQYF.

This chain links TRBV7-8 with TRBJ2-2, with unresolved D. The CDR3 loop spans 13 amino acids. CDR1 is SGHVS, CDR2 FQNEAQ, per germline. V dropped 1 base and J dropped 5 bases, with 5 bases sitting between them. CDR3 protein: CASSLGRTGELFF. The DNA of the CDR3 is TGTGCCAGCAGCTTAGGGCGTACCGGGGAGCTGTTTTTT.

V usage is TRBV4-3 and J usage is TRBJ1-1; D gene uncertain. V was shortened by 0 bases and J by 1 base, with 12 bases between the two germline ends. This CDR3 region has 16 residues. Germline-derived CDR1 and CDR2 are LGHNA and YSLEER. The CDR3 spells CASSQESTITNTEAFF. The DNA for the CDR3 is TGCGCCAGCAGCCAAGAATCGACGATCACGAACACTGAAGCTTTCTTT.